This T cell receptor (beta chain) was found in a study of blood T cell repertoires in COVID-19. Looking at the study overall: Acute-phase and convalescent COVID-19 samples originated in the United States, Italy and Spain. PBMCs, B-cell-depleted T cells, or T cells provided the cDNA or gDNA that made up the material.

Germline loops: CDR1 MGHRA, CDR2 YSYEKL. Trimming pared 4 bases from V and 4 bases from J, leaving 13 bases between. The CDR3 consists of 14 residues. Clones were sequenced by immunoSEQ multiplex PCR, and TCRdb holds only the in-frame ones, with some missing. Among around 270,000 clones listed, around 81% were seen once. This TCR derives from a person aged 70 to 79 with COVID-19, enrolled during active disease. The sequencing input was peripheral blood. This chain joins TRBV4-1 and TRBJ1-2; the D is unclear. The CDR3 region is CASSPYRETYGYTF. In nucleotides, the CDR3 is TGCGCCAGCAGCCCCTACAGAGAGACCTATGGCTACACCTTC.